This is a list of T cell receptor beta chains from one sample in a study of CD8+CD57+ T cells in acquired aplastic anemia. MiXCR, applied by TCRdb to the reads, yields one record per CDR3 protein. The top ten clones hold about an eighth of a sample with about 180,000 distinct CDR3 sequences, about 50% of them seen once. Material for sequencing was sorted CD4+, CD8+, or CD8+CD57+ T cells (not recorded which) from PBMCs. Every receptor here comes from a human donor with aplastic anemia. The CDR3 runs from the conserved cysteine through the conserved F or W.

J	V	length	CDR3
TRBJ1-5	TRBV19	14	CASSIRLLNQPQHF
TRBJ2-5	TRBV7-2	15	CASSSRSYRGETQYF
TRBJ1-5	TRBV19	13	CANAGRFNQPQHF
TRBJ1-4	TRBV14	14	CASSPGQSNEKLFF
TRBJ2-7	TRBV29-1	13	CSVEDEGSYEQYF
TRBJ1-1	TRBV5-4	16	CASSLGPGLMNTEAFF
TRBJ1-6	TRBV12-3/TRBV12-4	15	CTSRMDRGRNSPLHF
TRBJ1-2	TRBV10-3	12	CATGTDNYGYTF
TRBJ1-1	TRBV4-1	16	CASSQDHGVMNTEAFF
TRBJ2-5	TRBV12-3/TRBV12-4	19	CASSFIGRVGGLARETQYF
TRBJ1-2	TRBV2	14	CASSERTGGKGYTF
TRBJ2-6	TRBV15	15	CATSRDASGANVLTF
TRBJ1-2	TRBV12-3/TRBV12-4	12	CASSFAREYNTF
TRBJ2-1	TRBV11-2	15	CASRLGSSSYNEQFF
TRBJ2-5	TRBV20-1	12	CSARVSQETQYF
TRBJ2-7	TRBV15	14	CATSRGAAGNEQYF
TRBJ2-2	TRBV19	12	CASRPSAGELFF
TRBJ2-3	TRBV11-2	17	CASRPRLAGGRADTQYF
TRBJ1-2	TRBV27	14	CAGSYALGEYGYTF
TRBJ2-7	TRBV25-1	16	CASSELTGIGTGEQYF
TRBJ2-7	TRBV7-8	16	CASSPTGTGGKYEQYF
TRBJ1-3	TRBV2	17	CATTDRPYDLSGNTIYF
TRBJ1-1	TRBV18	14	CASSPKTGNTEAFF
TRBJ2-3	TRBV24-1	11	CATKQGTSQYF
TRBJ1-2	TRBV7-9	12	CASSLIPGGYTF
TRBJ1-2	TRBV7-2	13	CASSQQSNYGYTF
TRBJ1-5	TRBV20-1	15	CSASSGWGAIQPQHF
TRBJ1-1	TRBV12-3/TRBV12-4	14	CASSLGSPNTEAFF
TRBJ1-2	TRBV15	16	CATSRDWSATNYGYTF
TRBJ1-1	TRBV25-1	12	CASRTGSGEAFF
TRBJ1-2	TRBV12-3/TRBV12-4	12	CASRGGLYGYTF
TRBJ1-2	TRBV2	12	CASSLALSGYTF
TRBJ1-1	TRBV19	15	CASSKQGNTLGLAFF
TRBJ2-1	TRBV18	15	CASSPGGTGYNEQFF
TRBJ2-7	TRBV20-1	13	CSAGGQGGLEQYF
TRBJ2-2	TRBV24-1	12	CATRESGGRLFF
TRBJ2-3	TRBV2	19	CASSEALRTSGGKGDTQYF
TRBJ1-2	TRBV7-9	13	CASSRGTGSGYTF
TRBJ1-4	TRBV4-1	14	CASSQADRAEKLFF
TRBJ2-5	TRBV5-5	14	CASSGSAHGETQYF
TRBJ2-3	TRBV11-1	16	CASSLLAGTATDTQYF
TRBJ2-7	TRBV20-1	15	CSARDQEPRAYEQYF
TRBJ1-1	TRBV7-3	14	CASRPGGGRGEAFF
TRBJ1-5	TRBV19	10	CARENQPQHF
TRBJ2-5	TRBV25-1	15	CASSPPRTVGETQYF
TRBJ2-5	TRBV25-1	16	CASSEDISGNQETQYF
TRBJ1-5	TRBV12-3/TRBV12-4	11	CASSQLGPPHF
TRBJ2-5	TRBV19	15	CAGRLAGGPWETQYF
TRBJ2-7	TRBV27	14	CASSLYRGAYEQYF
TRBJ1-6	TRBV20-1	11	CSARDGSSLHF
TRBJ1-1	TRBV2	14	CASSSRVLWTEAFF
TRBJ2-3	TRBV6-4	15	CASSAGTGSLDTQYF
TRBJ1-2	TRBV7-9	13	CASSLAGFGGSPF